This TCR beta chain comes out of a study of T cell responses to AZD1222 COVID-19 vaccine. Investigators merged groups given second doses at roughly 4 or roughly 12 weeks. CDR1 is SGDLS, CDR2 YYNGEE, per germline. Trimming removed 4 bases from V and 6 bases from J; junction bases left unmatched: 7. There are 14 residues in the CDR3. This clone was seen once. Antigen unknown. Study-wide points: Spike-specific TCR breadth and depth both grew after two AZD1222 doses. Possibly, clonal diversity was underestimated; donors were largely white British and included more females. In the spike-specific TCR repertoire, nearly half reportedly target unmutated variant regions.

The table came from immunoSEQ multiplex PCR; TCRdb's copy has only in-frame clones and leaves some out. The sample lists 250,000 to 300,000 clones, 85% to 95% occurring once. The source is an adult who received the AZD1222 COVID-19 vaccine. Sequenced here: peripheral blood, sampled 28 days after the second AZD1222 dose. This sequence joins TRBV9 and TRBJ1-2, with 9 bases matching TRBD1. The CDR3 sequence: CASSTHRGPNGYTF. CDR3 bases: TGTGCCAGCAGCACCCACAGGGGGCCCAATGGCTACACCTTC.